The 18 T cell receptor beta chains below come from one sample, sequenced in a study of blood T cell repertoires in COVID-19. The repertoire was sequenced with immunoSEQ multiplex PCR; TCRdb's copy has only in-frame clones and lacks some. The sample holds 130,000 or so clones, approximately 80% seen once. Sequencing was done on a sample of peripheral blood. The receptor set was obtained from a woman in her fifties or sixties with acute or convalescent COVID-19.

This sequence joins TRBV3-1 (or the pseudogene TRBV3-2) and TRBJ2-4; TRBD1 matches 7 bases. Trimming removed 2 bases from V and 4 bases from J; junction bases left unmatched: 8. Per the germline V gene, CDR1 is LGHDT and CDR2 is YNNKEL (reference sequence). CDR3 size: 16 residues. The DNA for the CDR3 is TGTGCCAGCAGCCAACGAACAGGGGCTGGAAAAAACATTCAGTACTTC. Protein: CASSQRTGAGKNIQYF.

V and J are TRBV6-5 and TRBJ1-1; no definite D call. The CDR3 has 14 residues. V was cut by 5 bases and J by 0 bases, with 10 bases left in between. The germline V gene has CDR1 MNHEY and CDR2 SVGAGI. CDR3 DNA sequence: TGTGCCAGCAGTCACACAGATATGAACACTGAAGCTTTCTTT. It is translated as CASSHTDMNTEAFF.

The V gene is TRBV6-5, the J gene TRBJ1-4; unclear D gene. V was shortened by 2 bases and J by 1 base, with 8 bases between the two germline ends. The V gene's germline CDR1 is MNHEY and CDR2 SVGAGI. The CDR3 has 15 amino acids. The CDR3 reads CASSYAGETNEKLFF. CDR3 coding DNA: TGTGCCAGCAGTTACGCCGGGGAAACTAATGAAAAACTGTTTTTT.

This chain uses TRBV7-9 with TRBJ1-5; D unclear. Trimming left V 0 bases short and J 0 bases short, with 6 bases between. The CDR3 consists of 15 residues. CDR1 is SEHNR, CDR2 FQNEAQ, per germline (reference sequence). The CDR3 loop is CASSLAEVSNQPQHF. The CDR3 bases are TGTGCCAGCAGCTTAGCGGAGGTTAGCAATCAGCCCCAGCATTTT.

This clone was observed a handful of times. For the CDR3, the DNA is TGCGCCAGCAGGGATGTTCAGGATGGCTACACCTTC. Amino acid sequence: CASRDVQDGYTF. The rearrangement joins TRBV5-1 to TRBJ1-2; D gene uncertain. Germline lookup yields CDR1 SGHRS and CDR2 YFSETQ. Trimming left V 5 bases short and J 6 bases short, with 11 bases between. CDR3 length equals 12 residues. The full variable domain, in which reference TRBV5-1 and TRBJ1-2 provide the parts outside the CDR3, is KAGVTQTPRYLIKTRGQQVTLSCSPISGHRSVSWYQQTPGQGLQFLFEYFSETQRNKGNFPGRFSGRQFSNSRSEMNVSTLELGDSALYLCASRDVQDGYTFGSGTRLTVV.

This clone showed up just once. The gene calls are TRBV10-2 and TRBJ2-7, with D possibly TRBD1 on 5 matching bases. V lost 4 bases, J lost 0 bases, and 7 bases lay in between. The CDR3 contains 13 residues. The germline gives CDR1 WSHSY, CDR2 SAAADI. The chain's CDR3 is CASSADISYEQYF. The CDR3 nucleotides read TGCGCCAGCAGTGCGGACATCTCCTACGAGCAGTACTTC.

This rearrangement joins TRBV10-2 to TRBJ2-3, with 9 bases identical to TRBD2. V shed 5 bases and J 4 bases; nucleotides not matched to a gene: 10. CDR1 is WSHSY and CDR2 is SAAADI in the germline V gene. CDR3 size: 16 residues. CDR3 protein: CASSPSGAGGSDTQYF. The DNA for the CDR3 is TGCGCCAGCAGTCCCTCCGGAGCGGGGGGATCAGATACGCAGTATTTT.

The genes are TRBV5-6 and TRBJ1-2; the D gene is possibly TRBD1 (5 bases). The V gene's germline CDR1 is SGHDT and CDR2 YYEEEE. V was cut by 4 bases and J by 4 bases, with 17 bases left in between. The length of the CDR3 is 15 residues. CDR3: CASSPLGGEGYGYTF. In DNA form, the CDR3 reads TGTGCCAGCAGCCCCCTGGGAGGGGAAGGCTATGGCTACACCTTC.

This chain connects TRBV27 to TRBJ1-1; unclear D gene. Germline V lookup: CDR1 MNHEY, CDR2 SMNVEV (reference sequence). The CDR3 is 15 residues long. Trimming left V 5 bases short and J 1 base short, with 14 bases between. The CDR3 loop reads CASSLSGLSNTEAFF. In nucleotides, the CDR3 is TGTGCCAGCAGTCTCTCCGGACTTTCGAACACTGAAGCTTTCTTT.

The V call is TRBV6-5, the J call TRBJ1-3, with D unclear. Germline CDR1 MNHEY, CDR2 SVGAGI. The length of the CDR3 is 15 residues. Trimming removed 8 bases at V and 0 bases at J, with 14 bases between. Here the CDR3 reads CASATRLYSGNTIYF. CDR3 DNA: TGTGCCAGCGCAACAAGACTATACTCTGGAAACACCATATATTTT.

The chain combines TRBV5-1 with TRBJ2-3, with TRBD1 matching over 11 bases. CDR1 and CDR2 from the germline V gene are SGHRS and YFSETQ. CDR3 length: 15 residues. Trimming at V came to 1 base and at J to 4 bases, leaving 2 bases not matched to a gene. CDR3 DNA: TGCGCCAGCAGCTTGTGGGACAGGGGGGCAGATACGCAGTATTTT. It specifies CASSLWDRGADTQYF.

The chain combines TRBV6-5 with TRBJ2-5, with a tentative D call TRBD1 (5 bases). Trimming left V 0 bases short and J 3 bases short, with 8 bases between. CDR1 is MNHEY and CDR2 is SVGAGI in the germline V gene. The CDR3 loop spans 14 amino acids. The CDR3 sequence is CASSYSAREETQYF. The CDR3 DNA sequence: TGTGCCAGCAGTTACTCGGCCAGGGAAGAGACCCAGTACTTC.

This chain connects TRBV3-1 (or the pseudogene TRBV3-2) to TRBJ2-7, with D possibly TRBD2 on 5 matching bases. With 5 bases removed from V and 5 bases from J, the gap between germline ends came to 31 bases. The CDR3 sequence is 19 residues long. In germline, CDR1 is LGHDT, CDR2 YNNKEL (reference sequence). The CDR3 DNA sequence: TGTGCCAGCAGCACACAAGGAAATAACAGTCCAAGGGAGAGCGACGAGCAGTACGTC. As protein: CASSTQGNNSPRESDEQYV.

J is TRBJ2-1 and V is TRBV4-1, with a possible D match to TRBD2 (5 bases). The V end lost 1 base, the J end lost 8 bases, and 15 bases lay between the germline ends. The CDR3 contains 15 residues. Germline lookup yields CDR1 MGHRA and CDR2 YSYEKL. The chain's CDR3 is CASSQATSKSHEQFF. As DNA, the CDR3 is TGCGCCAGCAGCCAAGCCACTAGTAAGTCCCATGAGCAGTTCTTC.

J is TRBJ2-7 and V is TRBV19, with no clear D. V gave up 10 bases and J gave up 0 bases, with 7 bases separating them. The germline V gene encodes CDR1 LNHDA and CDR2 SQIVND (reference sequence). The CDR3 extends over 11 amino acids. The chain's CDR3 is CAIWSSYEQYF. The CDR3 DNA reads TGTGCCATCTGGAGCTCCTACGAGCAGTACTTC.

The chain links TRBV4-2 to TRBJ1-6; 9 bases are shared with TRBD1. The CDR3 sequence is 15 residues long. V lost 4 bases, J lost 10 bases, and 8 bases stayed unmatched. Germline V gives CDR1 LGHNA, CDR2 YNFKEQ. The CDR3 DNA sequence: TGTGCCAGCAGCCTTACGGGACAGGGAAACTCACCCCTCCACTTT. Translated: CASSLTGQGNSPLHF.

The rearrangement uses TRBV5-8 and TRBJ2-5; 7 positions agree with TRBD2. The ends lost 3 bases at V and 5 bases at J; junction bases unmatched: 7. CDR3 length equals 14 residues. The germline gives CDR1 SGHTS, CDR2 YDEGEE. The CDR3 sequence: CASSSYGGRETQYF. The CDR3 DNA follows: TGTGCCAGCAGCTCCTACGGGGGGAGGGAGACCCAGTACTTC.

The chain has TRBV2 and TRBJ1-1; D not resolved. V dropped 11 bases and J dropped 1 base, with 14 bases sitting between them. In germline, CDR1 is SNHLY, CDR2 FYNNEI. The CDR3 extends over 13 amino acids. The CDR3 bases are TGTGCCCCCTCGCGGGGTCGGAACACTGAAGCTTTCTTT. It is translated as CAPSRGRNTEAFF.